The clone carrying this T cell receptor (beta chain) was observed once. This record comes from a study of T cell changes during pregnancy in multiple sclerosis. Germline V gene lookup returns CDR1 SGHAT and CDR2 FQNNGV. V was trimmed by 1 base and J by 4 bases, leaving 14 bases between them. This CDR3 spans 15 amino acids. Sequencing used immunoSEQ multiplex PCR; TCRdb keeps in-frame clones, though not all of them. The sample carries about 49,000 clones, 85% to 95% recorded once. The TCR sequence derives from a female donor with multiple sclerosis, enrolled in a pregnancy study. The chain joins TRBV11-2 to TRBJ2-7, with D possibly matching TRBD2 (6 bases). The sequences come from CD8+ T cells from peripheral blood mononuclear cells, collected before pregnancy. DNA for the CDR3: TGTGCCAGCAGCTTAGGACCCGGGACTCCTTACGAGCAGTACTTC. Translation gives CASSLGPGTPYEQYF.